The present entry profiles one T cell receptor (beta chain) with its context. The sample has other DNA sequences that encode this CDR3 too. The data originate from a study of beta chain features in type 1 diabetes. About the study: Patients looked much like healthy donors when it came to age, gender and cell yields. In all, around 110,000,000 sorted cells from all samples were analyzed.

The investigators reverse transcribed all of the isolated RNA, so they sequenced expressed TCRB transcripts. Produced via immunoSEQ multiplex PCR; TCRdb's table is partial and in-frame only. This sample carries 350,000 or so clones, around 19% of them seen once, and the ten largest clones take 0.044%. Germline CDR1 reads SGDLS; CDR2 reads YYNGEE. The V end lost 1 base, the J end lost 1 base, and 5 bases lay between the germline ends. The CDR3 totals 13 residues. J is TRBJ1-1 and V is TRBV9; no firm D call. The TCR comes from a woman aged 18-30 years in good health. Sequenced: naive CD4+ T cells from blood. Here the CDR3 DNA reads TGTGCCAGCAGCGTACCAGGGAACACTGAAGCTTTCTTT. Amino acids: CASSVPGNTEAFF.